This T cell receptor (beta chain) was identified during a study of neoadjuvant anti-PD-1 for oral cavity cancer. Study background: Patients without progression received a fourth nivolumab dose around day 43, then surgical resection on days 50-56. The study, taken as a whole, reports: After neoadjuvant nivolumab, PBMC T cell clonality was significantly higher in non-responders than responders.

To note about this clone: Its antigen is not known.

Here immunoSEQ multiplex PCR was the method, and the copy in TCRdb shows in-frame clones only, minus some. The sample lists over 65,000 clones, 85% to 90% occurring once. The germline CDR1 and CDR2 sequences are SGHAT and FQNNGV. The CDR3 totals 15 residues. V lost 6 bases and J lost 1; bases outside the gene matches: 8. As for time point: after neoadjuvant nivolumab, at surgical resection. This sequence originates from a person between 40 and 80 years old with oral cavity squamous cell carcinoma. Specimen: PBMCs, collected after nivolumab (anti-PD-1) treatment. This chain links TRBV11-2 with TRBJ2-7; the match to TRBD2 covers 8 bases. The CDR3 region is CASRKAGALSYEQYF. DNA for the CDR3: TGTGCCAGCAGGAAAGCGGGAGCCCTATCCTACGAGCAGTACTTC.